A selection of T cell receptor beta chains follows, all from one sample in a study of cytomegalovirus exposure and HLA in healthy donors. Sequencing used immunoSEQ multiplex PCR; TCRdb keeps in-frame clones, though not all of them. Of about 160,000 clones in the sample, roughly three quarters were seen once. Sequencing was performed on PBMCs. These receptors all come from a man aged 40-49 years in good health and CMV-seropositive. Each CDR3 is given with its conserved first and last residue.

CDR3	V	J	length
CAISESRNSPLHF	TRBV10-3	TRBJ1-6	13
CASSSTESNYGYTF	TRBV7-9	TRBJ1-2	14
CASRQQETQYF	TRBV7-2	TRBJ2-5	11
CASSSTGTENSPLHF	TRBV6-4	TRBJ1-6	15
CASSASTGGFREQYF	TRBV7-2	TRBJ2-7	15
CASSLGRGGQATNIQYF	TRBV11-2	TRBJ2-4	17
CASSRGSSETQYF	TRBV7-6	TRBJ2-5	13
CASSEALGQVPRGYGYTF	TRBV2	TRBJ1-2	18
CASSLEATGREKLFF	TRBV11-2	TRBJ1-4	15
CASSQEGAGEQYF	TRBV4-1	TRBJ2-7	13
CASSSPPGGAFQSSYEQYF	TRBV19	TRBJ2-7	19
CASSWTGLSTDTQYF	TRBV7-3	TRBJ2-3	15
CASSPTDNQPQHF	TRBV7-8	TRBJ1-5	13
CASIRSPRTGFNQPQHF	TRBV19	TRBJ1-5	17
CASSILAGDNYEQYF	TRBV7-2	TRBJ2-7	15
CASSVRETYEQYF	TRBV27	TRBJ2-7	13
CASSSTWGGGTQYF	TRBV7-2	TRBJ2-3	14
CASRLQGVTEAFF	TRBV6-5	TRBJ1-1	13
CASSLPGRAYEQYF	TRBV27	.	14
CASRRQGGETQYF	TRBV6-6	TRBJ2-5	13
CASSLDQGMPQHF	TRBV5-1	TRBJ1-5	13
CASSVTGNSPLHF	TRBV5-6	TRBJ1-6	13
CASTLRQTNTEAFF	TRBV28	TRBJ1-1	14
CASSQDLAGDHPLYEQYF	TRBV4-1	TRBJ2-7	18
CASSPQTGSNTEAFF	TRBV7-6	TRBJ1-1	15
CASSLSRGRNYEQYF	TRBV7-2	TRBJ2-7	15
CASTLAGVAYEQYF	TRBV5-5	TRBJ2-7	14
CASSMVDRGYEQYF	TRBV19	TRBJ2-7	14
CASGQGNADTQYF	TRBV25-1	TRBJ2-3	13
CASSHHLDNEQFF	TRBV4-1	TRBJ2-1	13
CSVEDQPTGRGYTF	TRBV29-1	TRBJ1-2	14
CASSQYGQGTNEKLFF	TRBV4-3	TRBJ1-4	16
CASSESWTSDYNEQFF	TRBV6-1	TRBJ2-1	16
CASSLAPGQGFGYTF	TRBV7-3	TRBJ1-2	15